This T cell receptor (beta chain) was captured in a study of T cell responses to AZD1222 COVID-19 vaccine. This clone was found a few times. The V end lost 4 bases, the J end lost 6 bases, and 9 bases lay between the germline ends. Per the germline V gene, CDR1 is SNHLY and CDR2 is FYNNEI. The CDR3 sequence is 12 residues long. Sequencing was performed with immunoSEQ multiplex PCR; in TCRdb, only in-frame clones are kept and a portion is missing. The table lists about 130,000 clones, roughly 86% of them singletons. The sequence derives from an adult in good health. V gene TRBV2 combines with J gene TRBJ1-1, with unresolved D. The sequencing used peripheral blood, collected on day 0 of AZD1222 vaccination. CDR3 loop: CASSVSSSEAFF. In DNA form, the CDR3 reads TGTGCCAGCAGTGTTTCGAGTTCTGAAGCTTTCTTT.